One T cell receptor (beta chain) is described in this entry. The data are from a study of blood T cell repertoires in COVID-19. Study information: T cells, B-cell-depleted T cells, or PBMCs provided the cDNA or gDNA that served as material.

Original methodology: Estimation of nucleated cell counts was performed using reference gene primer amplification. Profiling relied on immunoSEQ multiplex PCR, and the TCRdb table lists in-frame clones only, not all of them. The DNA gave D and trimming, while V, J and clone size come from that table. The table lists over 90,000 clones, approximately 79% of them singletons. Patients from Seattle were sampled longitudinally, starting during active infection. This CDR3 comprises 15 residues. V was clipped by 5 bases and J by 2 bases, with 16 bases between them. Germline CDR1 reads MNHEY; CDR2 reads SMNVEV (reference sequence).

This TCR derives from a man aged 65 to 79 with COVID-19, enrolled during active disease. The specimen was peripheral blood. The chain employs TRBV27 and TRBJ2-7; D may be TRBD2 (7 bases). This CDR3 reads CASSHKAGATYEQYF. CDR3 DNA: TGTGCCAGCAGTCATAAGGCGGGGGCGACCTACGAGCAGTACTTC.